This T cell receptor (beta chain) derives from a study of T-cell reconstitution after alpha-beta-depleted transplantation in children. This CDR3 has 13 amino acids. The germline V and J ends were trimmed by 2 bases and 3 bases, with 7 bases remaining between them. Germline CDR1 is KGHSH and CDR2 is LQKENI. Preparation of the TCRbeta library used unique molecular identifiers. TCRdb re-analysed the PCR reads in MiXCR, keeping a single row per CDR3 protein. This repertoire shows over 85,000 distinct CDR3 sequences, 10% found once; its top ten account for around 8.2%. There are many counts of this clonotype.

The TCR comes from a human donor who donated a stem cell graft to a child with acute lymphoblastic leukemia. The sample consisted of PBMCs from the stem cell graft donor, taken from the stem cell graft. The V call is TRBV18, the J call TRBJ2-5, with D hard to call. CDR3 nucleotide sequence: TGTGCCAGCTCACCAGGGTTAGAAGAGACCCAGTACTTC. This gives the protein CASSPGLEETQYF.